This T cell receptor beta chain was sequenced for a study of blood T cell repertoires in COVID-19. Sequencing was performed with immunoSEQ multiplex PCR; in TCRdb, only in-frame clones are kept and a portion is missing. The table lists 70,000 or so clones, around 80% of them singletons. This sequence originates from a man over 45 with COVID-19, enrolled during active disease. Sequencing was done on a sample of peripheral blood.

The CDR3 bases are TGTGCCAGCAGAACCCGGGACAGAGGTGTGAATGAGCAGTTCTTC. Its protein is CASRTRDRGVNEQFF. This chain connects TRBV6-6 to TRBJ2-1, with TRBD1 matching over 7 bases. Looked up from germline, CDR1 is MNHNY and CDR2 is SVGAGI (reference sequence). The V and J ends lost 6 bases and 7 bases, in that order; junction bases with no gene match: 12. CDR3 length: 15 residues.